These 24 T cell receptor beta chains came from one sample sequenced in a study of OX40 agonist ivuxolimab in advanced cancers. Sequencing was performed with immunoSEQ multiplex PCR; in TCRdb, only in-frame clones are kept and a portion is missing. The sample holds about 69,000 clones, about 80% seen once. The sequences come from CD4+ or CD8+ T cells sorted from blood, collected in a trial of the OX40 agonist ivuxolimab. The receptors stem from an adult with an advanced solid tumor such as melanoma, head and neck, liver or kidney cancer.

The rearrangement uses TRBV19 and TRBJ2-6; TRBD1 matches 10 bases. The CDR3 runs 18 residues. The junction had 7 bases not matched to a gene; V was cut back by 3 bases and J by 2 bases. Germline CDR1 and CDR2: LNHDA and SQIVND (reference sequence). For the CDR3, the DNA is TGTGCCAGTAGTATGAGACAGGGGGCGATAACTGGGGCCAACGTCCTGACTTTC. Encoded protein: CASSMRQGAITGANVLTF.

The rearrangement joins TRBV2 to TRBJ1-1, with D possibly matching TRBD1 (5 bases). V was cut by 4 bases and J by 2 bases, with 8 bases left in between. Germline V lookup: CDR1 SNHLY, CDR2 FYNNEI. This CDR3 region has 13 residues. For the CDR3, the DNA is TGTGCCAGCAGTGCAGGGTTCAACACTGAAGCTTTCTTT. Amino acid sequence: CASSAGFNTEAFF. Based on the CDR3 plus reference TRBV2 and TRBJ1-1, the full variable domain is EPEVTQTPSHQVTQMGQEVILRCVPISNHLYFYWYRQILGQKVEFLVSFYNNEISEKSEIFDDQFSVERPDGSNFTLKIRSTKLEDSAMYFCASSAGFNTEAFFGQGTRLTVV.

This rearrangement joins TRBV19 to TRBJ1-3, with TRBD1 as a possible D gene (5 bases). V lost 8 bases to trimming and J lost 0 bases, with 11 bases between them. This CDR3 is built from 14 residues. Germline CDR1 LNHDA, CDR2 SQIVND (reference sequence). CDR3 sequence: CASSKGSSGNTIYF. CDR3 nucleotides: TGTGCCAGTTCCAAGGGGAGCTCTGGAAACACCATATATTTT.

J is TRBJ2-3 and V is TRBV13, with 13 bases that match TRBD2. Looked up from germline, CDR1 is PRHDT and CDR2 is FYEKMQ (reference sequence). CDR3 length: 16 residues. Trimming cost V 8 bases and J 6 bases; bases outside gene matches: 11. CDR3 coding DNA: TGTGCCAGCGGCAAGTGGACTAGCGGGAGTGGGGATACGCAGTATTTT. It encodes CASGKWTSGSGDTQYF. The full variable domain, rest sourced from reference TRBV13 and TRBJ2-3, is AAGVIQSPRHLIKEKRETATLKCYPIPRHDTVYWYQQGPGQDPQFLISFYEKMQSDKGSIPDRFSAQQFSDYHSELNMSSLELGDSALYFCASGKWTSGSGDTQYFGPGTRLTVL.

CDR3 region: CASSVSGSSYNSPLHF. DNA for the CDR3: TGTGCCAGCAGCGTTTCAGGGAGCTCCTATAATTCACCCCTCCACTTT. The chain is built from TRBV5-6 and TRBJ1-6; maybe TRBD1 (5 bases). Between the trimmed V and J ends, which lost 4 bases and 0 bases, there was a span of 11 bases. CDR1 is SGHDT, CDR2 YYEEEE, per germline. The CDR3 is made up of 16 amino acids.

In this sample, this clone turned up once. V gene TRBV7-2 combines with J gene TRBJ2-1; 8 nucleotides line up with TRBD2. This CDR3 contains 16 residues. J gave up 2 bases and V 5 bases, and 8 bases lay outside the gene matches. Germline values: CDR1 SGHTA, CDR2 FQGNSA. Written as DNA, the CDR3 is TGTGCCAGCAGCCAAGAAGCGGGAGCCACCTACAATGAGCAGTTCTTC. Its protein is CASSQEAGATYNEQFF.

This chain links TRBV6-5 with TRBJ2-5; the D gene is possibly TRBD2 (5 bases). V was trimmed by 6 bases and J by 2 bases, leaving 13 bases between them. There are 14 residues in the CDR3. CDR1 MNHEY and CDR2 SVGAGI come from the germline V gene. CDR3 sequence: CASSYGQRQETQYF. CDR3 bases: TGTGCCAGCAGCTATGGTCAGCGGCAAGAGACCCAGTACTTC.

This chain joins TRBV30 and TRBJ2-1, with 8 bases matching TRBD2. CDR3 size: 17 residues. Germline V gives CDR1 GTSNPN, CDR2 SVGIG (reference sequence). The V gene end was trimmed by 0 bases and the J gene end by 3 bases; junction bases not matched to a gene: 10. The CDR3 is CAWSVVGAGDFYNEQFF. CDR3 coding DNA: TGTGCCTGGAGTGTAGTGGGAGCGGGAGATTTCTACAATGAGCAGTTCTTC.

The rearrangement joins TRBV30 to TRBJ1-5; 10 bases are a match to TRBD1. The V gene's germline CDR1 is GTSNPN and CDR2 SVGIG (reference sequence). V shed 1 base, J shed 4 bases, and the junction held 1 base outside the gene matches. This CDR3 spans 14 amino acids. CDR3 residues: CAWSGTGGNQPQHF. CDR3 coding DNA: TGTGCCTGGAGTGGGACAGGGGGGAATCAGCCCCAGCATTTT. Combining the CDR3 with reference TRBV30 and TRBJ1-5 gives the whole variable domain SQTIHQWPATLVQPVGSPLSLECTVEGTSNPNLYWYRQAAGRGLQLLFYSVGIGQISSEVPQNLSASRPQDRQFILSSKKLLLSDSGFYLCAWSGTGGNQPQHFGDGTRLSIL.

The chain is built from TRBV18 and TRBJ2-3, with unresolved D. Per the germline V gene, CDR1 is KGHSH and CDR2 is LQKENI. The CDR3 is 11 amino acids. Trimming removed 4 bases at V and 6 bases at J, with 5 bases between. CDR3 in DNA: TGTGCCAGCTCACAAGCTGATACGCAGTATTTT. Amino acid sequence: CASSQADTQYF.

The CDR3 DNA reads TGTGCCAGCAGTAACACAGGGGGGGACACTGAAGCTTTCTTT. It translates to CASSNTGGDTEAFF. The chain has TRBV2 and TRBJ1-1; 8 bases match TRBD1. This CDR3 region has 14 residues. Per germline, CDR1 SNHLY and CDR2 FYNNEI. The ends lost 5 bases at V and 3 bases at J; junction bases unmatched: 5.

The sample holds a few counts of this clone. The chain uses TRBV6-5 and TRBJ2-1, with TRBD1 as a possible D gene (5 bases). The CDR3 is 14 amino acids. Germline CDR1 is MNHEY and CDR2 is SVGAGI. The V end was cut by 7 bases, the J end by 7 bases, with 17 bases between. CDR3 nucleotide sequence: TGTGCCAGCACCATCAGGGCAGGTCTGAATGAGCAGTTCTTC. It is translated as CASTIRAGLNEQFF.

This clone was recorded once. The rearrangement joins TRBV6-1 to TRBJ1-1; D uncertain. Germline assignment: CDR1 MNHNS and CDR2 SASEGT. The CDR3 consists of 14 residues. V lost 3 bases and J 6 bases, leaving 14 bases between the germline ends. CDR3 DNA sequence: TGTGCCAGCAGTGAGAAGGTCCCATCCGCTGAAGCTTTCTTT. It encodes CASSEKVPSAEAFF.

This clone was seen just once. The genes are TRBV6-5 and TRBJ2-3; D is perhaps TRBD2 (5 bases). The length of the CDR3 is 16 residues. Trimming took off 0 bases at V and 4 bases at J, with 14 bases between the two ends. Germline V gene lookup returns CDR1 MNHEY and CDR2 SVGAGI. The CDR3 region has the DNA TGTGCCAGCAGTTACTCCGGACTCCCAACGTCAGATACGCAGTATTTT. It specifies CASSYSGLPTSDTQYF.

The chain uses TRBV20-1 and TRBJ2-1; the D is unclear. The V and J ends lost 3 bases and 9 bases respectively, with 9 bases between them. Germline lookup yields CDR1 DFQATT and CDR2 SNEGSKA (reference sequence). The CDR3 totals 11 residues. CDR3 in amino acids: CSAREFGEQFF. CDR3 in DNA: TGCAGTGCTAGGGAATTTGGTGAGCAGTTCTTC.

The rearrangement joins TRBV9 to TRBJ1-1; D might be TRBD1 (5 bases). The CDR3 is 15 residues long. CDR1 and CDR2 (germline): SGDLS, YYNGEE. The ends were cut back, 4 bases at V and 3 bases at J, with 16 bases in the middle. CDR3 DNA sequence: TGTGCCAGCAGCCAGCGGGGGGTATTAGACACTGAAGCTTTCTTT. This sequence encodes CASSQRGVLDTEAFF.

The chain combines TRBV7-8 with TRBJ2-4; 9 nucleotides agree with TRBD1. CDR3 size: 15 residues. Germline V lookup: CDR1 SGHVS, CDR2 FQNEAQ. V trimming: 6 bases; J trimming: 3 bases; junction bases outside the gene matches: 6. CDR3 nucleotide sequence: TGTGCCAGCAGTGGACAGGGGATCTACAAAAACATTCAGTACTTC. Translation gives CASSGQGIYKNIQYF.

This sequence joins TRBV7-8 and TRBJ2-3; D is unresolved. The CDR3 consists of 12 residues. CDR1 SGHVS and CDR2 FQNEAQ come from the germline V gene. V lost 1 base to trimming and J lost 6 bases, with 5 bases between them. As DNA, the CDR3 is TGTGCCAGCAGCTTAGTCTCGGATACGCAGTATTTT. Protein sequence: CASSLVSDTQYF.

The rearrangement uses TRBV5-5 and TRBJ2-7; D may match TRBD1 or TRBD2 (5 bases each). The germline gives CDR1 SGHKS, CDR2 YYEKEE (reference sequence). V was trimmed by 4 bases and J by 2 bases, leaving 13 bases between them. The CDR3 has 14 residues. The CDR3 nucleotides read TGTGCCAGCAGCCGCCTTGGGACCACCTACGAGCAGTACTTC. Translation gives CASSRLGTTYEQYF.

J is TRBJ2-2 and V is TRBV5-1; D may be TRBD2 (6 bases). The V and J ends lost 3 bases and 3 bases respectively, with 6 bases between them. This CDR3 spans 13 amino acids. In germline, CDR1 is SGHRS, CDR2 YFSETQ. The CDR3 nucleotides read TGCGCCAGCAGCTGGGGGGACACCGGGGAGCTGTTTTTT. Translation gives CASSWGDTGELFF.

This chain uses TRBV29-1 with TRBJ2-3, with 7 bases fitting TRBD1. This CDR3 contains 11 residues. The V gene's germline CDR1 is SQVTM and CDR2 ANQGSEA. After removal of 8 bases from V and 3 bases from J, the junction contained 2 bases not matched to a gene. Here the CDR3 reads CSTGQTDTQYF. The CDR3 bases are TGCAGCACGGGACAGACAGATACGCAGTATTTT.

The chain uses TRBV7-8 and TRBJ2-5; D perhaps matches TRBD2 (7 bases). The V gene lost 6 bases and the J gene lost 1 base, with 21 bases spanning the gap. The CDR3 is 17 amino acids. CDR1 SGHVS and CDR2 FQNEAQ come from the germline V gene. This CDR3 is CASRYRGGAAIQETQYF. The CDR3 coding sequence is TGTGCCAGCAGATACCGTGGGGGGGCTGCCATCCAAGAGACCCAGTACTTC.

V and J are TRBV27 and TRBJ2-5, with D perhaps given as TRBD1 or TRBD2 (5 bases each). The V and J ends lost 6 bases and 5 bases respectively, with 10 bases between them. Per the germline V gene, CDR1 is MNHEY and CDR2 is SMNVEV (reference sequence). The CDR3 is made up of 12 amino acids. The DNA for the CDR3 is TGTGCCAGCAGCGGGACCATGGAGACCCAGTACTTC. Amino acid sequence: CASSGTMETQYF.

The V and J genes are TRBV27 and TRBJ1-1; D perhaps matches TRBD1 (5 bases). V was trimmed by 7 bases and J by 1 base, leaving 16 bases between them. The CDR3 contains 15 residues. CDR1 MNHEY and CDR2 SMNVEV come from the germline V gene (reference sequence). CDR3 nucleotide sequence: TGTGCCAGCACCAAGATGGGACGTAAGAACACTGAAGCTTTCTTT. This encodes CASTKMGRKNTEAFF.